What follows is one T cell receptor (beta chain) and its context. This sample stems from a study of T cells expressing NK-cell markers. The length of the CDR3 is 13 residues. Germline-derived CDR1 and CDR2 are SQVTM and ANQGSEA. TCRdb reprocessed the 5' RACE reads and keeps a single row for each CDR3 protein, giving no DNA. In total, the table holds 150,000 to 160,000 distinct CDR3 sequences. This receptor was obtained from a woman aged 50 to 60 in good health. This chain links TRBV29-1 with TRBJ2-2; TCRdb names TRBD1, which stays unverified in the absence of DNA. The sample comprised blood T cells: a sorted CD56 or NKG2C T cell subset, CD4+ or CD8+ T cells, or bulk PBMC T cells (not recorded which). CDR3 amino acids: CSVPTGATGELFF.